The 12 T cell receptor beta chains below come from one sample, sequenced in a study of cytomegalovirus exposure and HLA in healthy donors. A multiplex PCR was run with 60 Vbeta primers and 13 Jbeta primers. TCRdb keeps only in-frame clones here, not all; method: immunoSEQ multiplex PCR. The sample carries 100,000 or so clones, 60% to 85% recorded once. Sequenced: PBMCs. These receptors came from a man between 45 and 60 years old in good health and CMV-seronegative.

This clone has just a few counts. The rearrangement links TRBV15 to TRBJ1-5; D perhaps matches TRBD1 (5 bases). Trimming left V 5 bases short and J 0 bases short, with 8 bases between. The germline CDR1 and CDR2 sequences are LNHNV and YYDKDF (reference sequence). This CDR3 has 14 amino acids. The DNA of the CDR3 is TGTGCCACCAGCGACGGACATAGCAATCAGCCCCAGCATTTT. Translating gives CATSDGHSNQPQHF.

The gene calls are TRBV4-1 and TRBJ2-3; 9 bases align to TRBD1. CDR3 size: 14 residues. V lost 6 bases and J lost 3; bases outside the gene matches: 4. CDR1 is MGHRA, CDR2 YSYEKL, per germline. CDR3 bases: TGCGCCAGCAGGGACAGGGGTCTAACAGATACGCAGTATTTT. Its protein is CASRDRGLTDTQYF.

The chain links TRBV7-9 to TRBJ1-2; D is ambiguous. V lost 7 bases to trimming and J lost 8 bases, with 20 bases between them. The germline V gene encodes CDR1 SEHNR and CDR2 FQNEAQ (reference sequence). The CDR3 extends over 14 amino acids. The DNA for the CDR3 is TGTGCCAGCACGCCGGAGGGCCTATCTAGGGGCTACACCTTC. This sequence encodes CASTPEGLSRGYTF.

This CDR3 is CASSPQGSTYNSPLHF. The CDR3 DNA reads TGTGCCAGCAGCCCACAGGGGTCGACCTATAATTCACCCCTCCACTTT. The V gene is TRBV7-8, the J gene TRBJ1-6; 7 bases are shared with TRBD1. The trim removed 5 bases at V and 2 bases at J, leaving 6 bases unmatched. Looked up from germline, CDR1 is SGHVS and CDR2 is FQNEAQ. The CDR3 runs 16 residues. Filled out from reference TRBV7-8 and TRBJ1-6, the complete variable domain reads GAGVSQSPRYKVAKRGQDVALRCDPISGHVSLFWYQQALGQGPEFLTYFQNEAQLDKSGLPSDRFFAERPEGSVSTLKIQRTQQEDSAVYLCASSPQGSTYNSPLHFGNGTRLTVT.

V gene TRBV27 combines with J gene TRBJ1-2, with 7 nucleotides matching TRBD1. The J segment lost 4 bases and the V segment lost 0 bases, leaving 5 bases of the junction unmatched. The CDR3 length is 15 residues. From germline, CDR1 is MNHEY and CDR2 SMNVEV (reference sequence). Here the CDR3 reads CASSLSKTGFYGYTF. In nucleotides, the CDR3 is TGTGCCAGCAGTTTATCAAAGACAGGGTTCTATGGCTACACCTTC.

This clone was seen a handful of times. The chain uses TRBV2 and TRBJ2-5; D not resolved. CDR1 and CDR2 from the germline V gene are SNHLY and FYNNEI. V shed 8 bases and J shed 3 bases, with 13 bases lying between them. The CDR3 loop spans 13 amino acids. The CDR3 sequence is CASRFGTEETQYF. In nucleotides, the CDR3 is TGTGCCAGCCGTTTCGGTACAGAAGAGACCCAGTACTTC.

The chain recombines TRBV7-3 with TRBJ2-1; TRBD1 might be the D (6 bases). Trimming cost V 5 bases and J 6 bases, with 20 bases left between them. Germline values: CDR1 SGHTA, CDR2 FQGTGA. The CDR3 is 16 residues long. DNA for the CDR3: TGTGCCAGCAGCACCATAACTACAGGGTTTCGCAATGAGCAGTTCTTC. As protein: CASSTITTGFRNEQFF.

This chain links TRBV5-1 with TRBJ2-1; a weak D match, TRBD1 (5 bases). CDR3 length: 14 residues. Germline assignment: CDR1 SGHRS and CDR2 YFSETQ. Trimming stripped 1 base from V and 6 bases from J, with 11 bases between. CDR3 region: CASSLRQGANEQFF. DNA of the CDR3: TGCGCCAGCAGCTTGAGGCAGGGCGCCAATGAGCAGTTCTTC.

This CDR3 reads CASSWTWSGTDTQYF. The CDR3 DNA reads TGTGCCAGCAGCTGGACTTGGTCTGGCACAGATACGCAGTATTTT. J is TRBJ2-3 and V is TRBV7-2; a weak D match, TRBD2 (5 bases). The germline CDR1 and CDR2 sequences are SGHTA and FQGNSA. CDR3 size: 15 residues. V was cut by 4 bases and J by 1 base, with 12 bases left in between.

This chain joins TRBV7-9 and TRBJ2-1, with 10 bases identical to TRBD2. The CDR3 covers 16 residues. V was pared by 1 base and J by 5 bases, with 5 bases of the junction left unmatched. The germline V gene encodes CDR1 SEHNR and CDR2 FQNEAQ (reference sequence). The CDR3 loop is CASSLDLAGVDNEQFF. CDR3 DNA sequence: TGTGCCAGCAGCTTAGACCTAGCGGGAGTGGACAATGAGCAGTTCTTC.

The chain is built from TRBV6-5 and TRBJ2-4; 7 nucleotides line up with TRBD1. This CDR3 is 15 amino acids long. V lost 8 bases, J lost 0 bases, and 7 bases stayed unmatched. Germline V gene data show CDR1 as MNHEY and CDR2 as SVGAGI. As DNA, the CDR3 is TGTGCCAGCCGAGAGGGGGCCCTAGCCAAAAACATTCAGTACTTC. The encoded protein is CASREGALAKNIQYF.

The table lists this clone with a few counts. This sequence joins TRBV30 and TRBJ2-7; the match to TRBD1 covers 9 bases. The V gene's germline CDR1 is GTSNPN and CDR2 SVGIG (reference sequence). Trimming cost V 2 bases and J 0 bases; bases outside gene matches: 5. This CDR3 comprises 15 residues. CDR3 residues: CAWSPKTGGSYEQYF. The DNA for the CDR3 is TGTGCCTGGAGTCCTAAGACAGGGGGCTCCTACGAGCAGTACTTC.